Sequencing of this TCR beta chain was carried out in a study of blood T cell repertoires in COVID-19. V lost 4 bases, J lost 5 bases, and 9 bases stayed unmatched. Germline V gives CDR1 SEHNR, CDR2 FQNEAQ (reference sequence). The CDR3 length is 15 residues. The repertoire was sequenced with immunoSEQ multiplex PCR; TCRdb's copy has only in-frame clones and lacks some. The sample lists approximately 260,000 clones; 84% were seen once. This clonotype originated in a human donor in a cohort sampled during active COVID-19. The chain joins TRBV7-9 to TRBJ1-1; TRBD1 matches 8 bases. The sequenced sample was peripheral blood. The CDR3 nucleotides read TGTGCCAGCAGCTCAGGGGGCAGGGGGAATACTGAAGCTTTCTTT. Translated: CASSSGGRGNTEAFF.